This TCR beta chain originates from a study of resident and recirculating memory T cells in vitiligo. About the study: No cells were sorted; samples were homogenized just before genomic DNA extraction. Study results and limitations: Clonality differed among vitiligo lesions, with no unique dominant clone.

The data were produced by immunoSEQ multiplex PCR, yet TCRdb's version contains in-frame clones alone and is incomplete. Of fewer than 80,000 clones in the sample, more than 85% were seen once. Trimming stripped 0 bases from V and 11 bases from J, with 9 bases between. The CDR3 has 12 amino acids. From germline, CDR1 is SGDLS and CDR2 YYNGEE. No patient showed confetti depigmentation, a clinical sign of active disease. Concerning this clone itself: Its specificity is unknown.

The source material was blood. V and J are TRBV9 and TRBJ2-1, with D tentatively TRBD2 (7 bases). This receptor was obtained from a male donor with vitiligo. For the CDR3, the DNA is TGTGCCAGCAGCGTAGCGGGGGGCAAGCAGTTCTTC. Its protein product is CASSVAGGKQFF.